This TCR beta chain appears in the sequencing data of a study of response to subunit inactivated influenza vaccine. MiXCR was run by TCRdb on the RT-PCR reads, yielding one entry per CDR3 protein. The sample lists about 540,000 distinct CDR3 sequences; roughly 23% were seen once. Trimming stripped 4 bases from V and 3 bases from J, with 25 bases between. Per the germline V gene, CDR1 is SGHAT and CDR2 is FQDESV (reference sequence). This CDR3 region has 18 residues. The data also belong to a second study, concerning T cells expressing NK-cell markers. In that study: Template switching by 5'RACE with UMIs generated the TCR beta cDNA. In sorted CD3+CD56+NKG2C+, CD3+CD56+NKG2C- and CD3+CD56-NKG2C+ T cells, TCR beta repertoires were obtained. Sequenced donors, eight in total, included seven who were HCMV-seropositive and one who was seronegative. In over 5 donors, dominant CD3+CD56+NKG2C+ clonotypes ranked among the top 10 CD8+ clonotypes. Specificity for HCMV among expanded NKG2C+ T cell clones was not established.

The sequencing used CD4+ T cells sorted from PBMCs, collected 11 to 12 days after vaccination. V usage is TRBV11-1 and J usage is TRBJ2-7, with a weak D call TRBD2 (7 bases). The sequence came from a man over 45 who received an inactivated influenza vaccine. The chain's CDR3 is CASSSPYRGAGDNYEQYF. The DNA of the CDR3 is TGTGCCAGCAGCTCGCCCTACCGGGGGGCTGGAGATAACTACGAGCAGTACTTC. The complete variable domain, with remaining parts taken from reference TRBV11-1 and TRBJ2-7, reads EAEVAQSPRYKITEKSQAVAFWCDPISGHATLYWYRQILGQGPELLVQFQDESVVDDSQLPKDRFSAERLKGVDSTLKIQPAELGDSAMYLCASSSPYRGAGDNYEQYFGPGTRLTVT.